This T cell receptor (beta chain) originates from a study of Graves' ophthalmopathy and Graves' hyperthyroidism. Study results and limitations: Detected in blood as well were most expanded thyroid clonotypes with frequency above 0.001. Ophthalmopathy and stable hyperthyroidism were discriminated by a 13-signature model, with over 85% sensitivity and around 81% specificity.

The TCR beta CDR3 regions underwent amplification from RNA transcripts. In the first round, RT-PCR was carried out with HTBI primers, and a multiplex PCR formed the second round. TCRdb redid the calling of the multiplex PCR reads with MiXCR, one entry per CDR3 protein. The sample comprises roughly 600,000 distinct CDR3 sequences, under 45% of which are singletons, and over 3.5% rests with the top ten. The study excluded patients with other autoimmune diseases, uncontrolled infections, pregnancy or lactation. Orbital computed tomography, together with clinical symptoms, serum thyroxine, TRAb and thyroid ultrasound, was used for diagnosis. Of note for this clonotype: No antigen is known for it.

The sample was peripheral blood or thyroid tissue (not recorded which). The sequence was collected from an adult man with Graves' hyperthyroidism.

CDR3 residues: CASTLGALTNEKLFF. The CDR3 DNA reads TGTGCCAGCACCCTGGGTGCTTTGACTAATGAAAAACTGTTTTTT. The V and J genes are TRBV24-1 and TRBJ1-4; no reliable D call. Trimming cost V 11 bases and J 2 bases, with 17 bases left between them. The germline V gene has CDR1 KGHDR and CDR2 SFDVKD. The CDR3 has 15 amino acids.